This T cell receptor (beta chain) originates from a study of shared clonotypes between healthy human individuals. Study-wide context: CD4 naive and CD4 memory each took three plates per donor, while CD8 naive took two and CD8 memory one.

Concerning this clone itself: Its cognate antigen is unknown.

V lost 5 bases to trimming and J lost 1 base; unmatched junction nucleotides: 8. The CDR3 covers 15 residues. Germline values: CDR1 SGHTA, CDR2 FQGNSA. Assay used: immunoSEQ multiplex PCR; TCRdb lists only in-frame clones, some missing. Of 2 million to 2.5 million clones in the sample, over 85% were seen once. Study conclusions and caveats: It was the few donors that limited the genetic and exposure-history diversity represented.

The specimen was naive CD4+ T cells sorted from blood. This sample's subset: CD45RA+ positively selected. The J gene is TRBJ2-7, the V gene TRBV7-2; TRBD2 agrees at 7 bases. This sequence was found in a man between 18 and 29 years old in good health. The CDR3 nucleotides read TGTGCCAGCAGCCCCTGGGAGGGGCTTTCCTACGAGCAGTACTTC. Protein: CASSPWEGLSYEQYF. The full variable domain, completed using reference TRBV7-2 and TRBJ2-7, is GAGVSQSPSNKVTEKGKDVELRCDPISGHTALYWYRQSLGQGLEFLIYFQGNSAPDKSGLPSDRFSAERTGGSVSTLTIQRTQQEDSAVYLCASSPWEGLSYEQYFGPGTRLTVT.